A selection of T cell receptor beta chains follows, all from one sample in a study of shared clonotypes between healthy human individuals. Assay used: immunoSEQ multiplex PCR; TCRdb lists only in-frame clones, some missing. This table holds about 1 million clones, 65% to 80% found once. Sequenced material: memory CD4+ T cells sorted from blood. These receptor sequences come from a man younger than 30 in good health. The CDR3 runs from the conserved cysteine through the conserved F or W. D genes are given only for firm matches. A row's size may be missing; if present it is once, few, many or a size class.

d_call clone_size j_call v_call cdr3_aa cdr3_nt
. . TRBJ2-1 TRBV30 CAWSSSFGNEQFF TGTGCCTGGAGCTCTAGCTTCGGCAATGAGCAGTTCTTC
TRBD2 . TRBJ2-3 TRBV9 CASSASGGVDTQYF TGTGCCAGCAGCGCCTCGGGAGGGGTAGATACGCAGTATTTT
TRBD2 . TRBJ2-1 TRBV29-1 CSGSGTTYNEQFF TGCAGCGGCTCCGGGACTACTTACAATGAGCAGTTCTTC
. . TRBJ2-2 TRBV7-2 CASSLGQIGELFF TGTGCCAGCAGCTTAGGACAAATTGGGGAGCTGTTTTTT
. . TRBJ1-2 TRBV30 CAWTRGTVTNYGYTF TGTGCCTGGACCCGCGGGACGGTTACTAACTATGGCTACACCTTC
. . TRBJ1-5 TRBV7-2 CASSLDGRRNQPQHF TGTGCCAGCAGCTTGGACGGTCGGCGGAATCAGCCCCAGCATTTT
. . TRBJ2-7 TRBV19 CASSQVHTYEQYF TGTGCCAGTAGTCAAGTACACACCTACGAGCAGTACTTC
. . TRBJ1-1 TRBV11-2 CASSLRPQGSNTEAFF TGTGCCAGCAGCTTAAGGCCACAGGGTAGTAACACTGAAGCTTTCTTT
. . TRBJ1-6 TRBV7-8 CASSPDSLSSYNSPLHF TGTGCCAGCAGCCCGGACAGCTTGAGCTCCTATAATTCACCCCTCCACTTT
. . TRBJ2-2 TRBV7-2 CASSSGQINTGELFF TGTGCCAGCAGCTCTGGACAGATAAACACCGGGGAGCTGTTTTTT
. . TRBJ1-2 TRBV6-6 CASSLDRFSGYTF TGTGCCAGCAGCCTAGATCGCTTCAGCGGCTACACCTTC
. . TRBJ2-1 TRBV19 CASRTEGEQFF TGTGCCAGTAGAACAGAGGGGGAGCAGTTCTTC
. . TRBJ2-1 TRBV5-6 CASSLVHAVSYNEQFF TGTGCCAGCAGCTTGGTTCACGCCGTCTCCTACAATGAGCAGTTCTTC
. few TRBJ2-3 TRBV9 CASSEAGHLWTDTQYF TGTGCCAGCAGCGAAGCGGGACACCTGTGGACAGATACGCAGTATTTT
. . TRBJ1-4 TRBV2 CASSMQGRDEKLFF TGTGCCAGCAGTATGCAGGGACGAGATGAAAAACTGTTTTTT
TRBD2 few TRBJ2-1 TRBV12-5 CASGLRKLAGGNYNEQFF TGTGCTAGTGGTTTACGAAAGCTAGCGGGAGGTAACTACAATGAGCAGTTCTTC
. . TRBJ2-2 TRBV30 CAWSAGGSTGELFF TGTGCCTGGAGTGCAGGGGGGAGCACCGGGGAGCTGTTTTTT
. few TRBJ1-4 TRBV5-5 CASSHGRSNEKLFF TGTGCCAGCAGTCATGGACGGAGCAATGAAAAACTGTTTTTT
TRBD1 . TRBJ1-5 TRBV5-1 CASSWGQGANQPQHF TGCGCCAGCAGCTGGGGACAGGGGGCTAATCAGCCCCAGCATTTT
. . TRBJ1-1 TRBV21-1 CASSKGGQLAQGAFF TGTGCCAGCAGTAAAGGGGGACAGTTGGCCCAAGGAGCTTTCTTT
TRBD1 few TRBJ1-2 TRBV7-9 CASSARQGLYGYTF TGTGCCAGCAGCGCACGACAGGGACTCTATGGCTACACCTTC
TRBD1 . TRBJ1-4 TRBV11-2 CASSPLGGQEGEKLFF TGTGCCAGCAGCCCCCTCGGGGGACAGGAGGGGGAAAAACTGTTTTTT
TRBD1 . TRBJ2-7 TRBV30 CAWSTRTGLREQYF TGTGCCTGGAGTACGCGGACAGGCTTAAGGGAGCAGTACTTC
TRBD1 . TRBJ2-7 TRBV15 CATRKTGGYEQYF TGTGCCACCAGGAAGACAGGGGGATACGAGCAGTACTTC
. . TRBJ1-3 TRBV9 CASSVGGRDSGNTIYF TGTGCCAGCAGCGTTGGGGGCAGAGACTCTGGAAACACCATATATTTT
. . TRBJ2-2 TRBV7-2 CASSLRSPGGQPGELFF TGTGCCAGCAGCTTACGTAGCCCTGGGGGCCAACCCGGGGAGCTGTTTTTT
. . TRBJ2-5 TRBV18 CASSPAGGSWGETQYF TGTGCCAGCTCACCCGCCGGGGGTAGTTGGGGAGAGACCCAGTACTTC
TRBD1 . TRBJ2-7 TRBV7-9 CASSLGGQGPLEQYF TGTGCCAGCAGCTTAGGGGGACAGGGGCCGCTCGAGCAGTACTTC
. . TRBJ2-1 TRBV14 CASSQVTPSSYNEQFF TGTGCCAGCAGCCAGGTGACCCCGAGCTCCTACAATGAGCAGTTCTTC
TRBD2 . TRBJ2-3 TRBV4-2 CASSQPGLAGAHTQYF TGTGCCAGCAGCCAACCTGGACTAGCGGGGGCCCATACGCAGTATTTT
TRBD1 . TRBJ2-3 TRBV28 CASILGKGATDTQYF TGTGCCAGCATCCTCGGGAAGGGGGCGACAGATACGCAGTATTTT
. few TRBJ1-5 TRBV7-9 CASSLVSAATNQPQHF TGTGCCAGCAGCTTAGTAAGTGCAGCTACCAATCAGCCCCAGCATTTT
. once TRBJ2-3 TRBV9 CASSVGQGSDTQYF TGTGCCAGCAGCGTAGGCCAGGGATCAGATACGCAGTATTTT
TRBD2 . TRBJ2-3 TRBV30 CAWKRGGRGSDTQYF TGTGCCTGGAAACGGGGGGGCCGAGGTTCAGATACGCAGTATTTT